This passage covers 8 T cell receptor beta chains from one sample sequenced in a study of blood T cell repertoires in COVID-19. Assay used: immunoSEQ multiplex PCR; TCRdb lists only in-frame clones, some missing. The data contain 25,000 to 35,000 clones, less than 80% of them singletons. The sequenced sample was peripheral blood. These receptors originate from a boy younger than 10 with active or convalescent COVID-19.

This chain connects TRBV12-3 or TRBV12-4 to TRBJ1-1; 10 bases map to TRBD1. V trimming: 8 bases; J trimming: 3 bases; junction bases outside the gene matches: 3. This CDR3 has 13 amino acids. The CDR3 nucleotides read TGTGCCAGCGACAGGGGGCGCGACACTGAAGCTTTCTTT. It yields the protein CASDRGRDTEAFF.

The chain carries TRBV5-5 and TRBJ1-5, with a possible D match to TRBD1 (6 bases). V was shortened by 2 bases and J by 2 bases, with 8 bases between the two germline ends. The germline V gene has CDR1 SGHKS and CDR2 YYEKEE (reference sequence). The CDR3 loop spans 14 amino acids. CDR3 sequence (DNA): TGTGCCAGCAGCTTAGGGGGAGGCAATCAGCCCCAGCATTTT. Protein sequence: CASSLGGGNQPQHF.

CDR3 sequence: CAWSNSHSSNYGYTF. In nucleotides, the CDR3 is TGTGCCTGGAGTAACAGCCATTCGTCGAACTATGGCTACACCTTC. The V call is TRBV30, the J call TRBJ1-2; D ambiguous. The CDR3 consists of 15 residues. V was shortened by 2 bases and J by 2 bases, with 15 bases between the two germline ends. Germline CDR1 reads GTSNPN; CDR2 reads SVGIG (reference sequence). The variable domain in full, completed from reference TRBV30 and TRBJ1-2, reads SQTIHQWPATLVQPVGSPLSLECTVEGTSNPNLYWYRQAAGRGLQLLFYSVGIGQISSEVPQNLSASRPQDRQFILSSKKLLLSDSGFYLCAWSNSHSSNYGYTFGSGTRLTVV.

V usage is TRBV28 and J usage is TRBJ2-7; 7 bases are shared with TRBD2. V shed 5 bases, J shed 2 bases, and the junction held 9 bases outside the gene matches. Germline assignment: CDR1 MDHEN and CDR2 SYDVKM. The CDR3 totals 15 residues. CDR3 amino acids: CASSGWSGGTYEQYF. The CDR3 region has the DNA TGTGCCAGCAGTGGGTGGTCGGGAGGTACCTACGAGCAGTACTTC.

CDR3 sequence (DNA): TGTGCCAGCAGCGTAGATCGGGGAACTGGGGCCAACGTCCTGACTTTC. Translating it yields CASSVDRGTGANVLTF. This chain joins TRBV9 and TRBJ2-6; D is perhaps TRBD2 (5 bases). CDR1 SGDLS and CDR2 YYNGEE come from the germline V gene. Trimming shortened V by 0 bases and J by 2 bases, and 9 bases separated the two germline ends. The CDR3 has 16 amino acids. The variable domain in full, with the rest retrieved from reference TRBV9 and TRBJ2-6, is DSGVTQTPKHLITATGQRVTLRCSPRSGDLSVYWYQQSLDQGLQFLIQYYNGEERAKGNILERFSAQQFPDLHSELNLSSLELGDSALYFCASSVDRGTGANVLTFGAGSRLTVL.

The chain has TRBV14 and TRBJ2-3; D not certain. Germline V lookup: CDR1 SGHDN, CDR2 FVKESK. CDR3 length: 12 amino acids. The ends were cut back, 4 bases at V and 6 bases at J, with 8 bases in the middle. CDR3 residues: CASSPLRDTQYF. In DNA form, the CDR3 reads TGTGCCAGCAGCCCTCTTCGGGATACGCAGTATTTT.

This chain uses TRBV4-1 with TRBJ2-7, with unresolved D. Between the trimmed V and J ends, which lost 1 base and 5 bases, there was a span of 9 bases. The length of the CDR3 is 13 residues. CDR1 is MGHRA, CDR2 YSYEKL, per germline. The CDR3 region is CASSQVFGDEQYF. CDR3 DNA: TGCGCCAGCAGCCAAGTATTTGGAGACGAGCAGTACTTC.

This rearrangement joins TRBV6-6 to TRBJ1-4, with 7 bases aligning to TRBD1. The germline gives CDR1 MNHNY, CDR2 SVGAGI (reference sequence). J gave up 8 bases and V 4 bases, and 7 bases lay outside the gene matches. There are 14 residues in the CDR3. The CDR3 here is CASSSGQVGEKLFF. The CDR3 region has the DNA TGTGCCAGCAGTTCTGGACAGGTCGGAGAAAAACTGTTTTTT.